This T cell receptor (beta chain) was identified during a study of vaccination effects on CD4 cells after COVID-19. A word on this clone: The antigen is undetermined.

Ahead of sequencing, the ViraFEST assay grew antigen-specific CD4+ T cells using viral peptide pools. Culture lasted about nine days before CD4+ T cell isolation. The individual was infected with SARS-CoV-2 between March and December 2020, as confirmed by PCR. The culture medium for a few million PBMC per well included about 9.2 IU/ml IL-2 and 9 to 10 ug/ml peptides. The repertoire was sequenced with immunoSEQ multiplex PCR; TCRdb's copy has only in-frame clones and lacks some. In the table there are some 19,000 clones, approximately 73% of which are singletons. V was cut by 5 bases and J by 0 bases, with 10 bases left in between. From germline, CDR1 is SQVTM and CDR2 ANQGSEA. The CDR3 has 14 amino acids.

The chain links TRBV29-1 to TRBJ2-2; D assignment may be TRBD1 or TRBD2 (5 bases each). This material consisted of CD4+ T cells from PBMCs cultured with a peptide pool, taken before COVID-19 vaccination. This TCR derives from a human donor who had a prior SARS-CoV-2 infection. CDR3 residues: CSVRRDPNTGELFF. Here the CDR3 DNA reads TGCAGCGTTCGTAGGGACCCGAACACCGGGGAGCTGTTTTTT.